This entry describes one T cell receptor (beta chain). The antigen remains unidentified. The entry originates in a study of CD8+CD57+ T cells in acquired aplastic anemia. Study background: The sorted CD4+ and CD8+ cells yielded an average approximately 3.3 ug of DNA.

General study results and limits: Patients and controls were not found to differ significantly in CD8+ Simpson's diversity. In common between the patients and the controls were some 28 CD8+ CDR3 sequences.

According to the study, genomic DNA was the template for TCR beta VDJ and CDR3 profiling. TCRdb reanalysed the reads using MiXCR and keeps one entry per CDR3 protein. The sample lists about 260,000 distinct CDR3 sequences, approximately 82% occurring once. The CDR3 extends over 13 amino acids. CDR1 and CDR2 (germline): SGDLS, YYNGEE. Trimming shortened V by 1 base and J by 7 bases, and 9 bases separated the two germline ends. Patients selected for sequencing had displayed CD8+CD57+ cell expansion by flow cytometry. Patients had received no therapy at the time of blood sampling. The chain recombines TRBV9 with TRBJ1-5; unclear D gene. The clonotype was recovered from a human donor with aplastic anemia. Sequences were obtained from sorted CD4+, CD8+, or CD8+CD57+ T cells (not recorded which) from PBMCs. CDR3 protein: CASSVNDEQPQHF. In DNA form, the CDR3 reads TGTGCCAGCAGCGTAAACGATGAGCAGCCCCAGCATTTT.